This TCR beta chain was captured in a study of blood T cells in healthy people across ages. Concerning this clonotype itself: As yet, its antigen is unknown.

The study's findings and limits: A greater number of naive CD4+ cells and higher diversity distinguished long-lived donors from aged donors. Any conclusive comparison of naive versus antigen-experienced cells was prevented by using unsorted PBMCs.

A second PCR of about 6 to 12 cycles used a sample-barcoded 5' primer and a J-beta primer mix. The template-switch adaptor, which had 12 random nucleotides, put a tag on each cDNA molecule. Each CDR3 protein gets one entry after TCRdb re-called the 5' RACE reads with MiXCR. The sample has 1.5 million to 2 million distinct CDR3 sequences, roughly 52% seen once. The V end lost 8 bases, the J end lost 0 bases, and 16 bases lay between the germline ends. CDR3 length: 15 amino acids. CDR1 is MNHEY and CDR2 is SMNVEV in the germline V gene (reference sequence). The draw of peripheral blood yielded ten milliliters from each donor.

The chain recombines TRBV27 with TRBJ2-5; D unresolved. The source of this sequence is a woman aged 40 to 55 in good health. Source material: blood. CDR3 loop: CASSFNGLDQETQYF. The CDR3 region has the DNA TGTGCCAGCTCGTTTAACGGGCTAGACCAAGAGACCCAGTACTTC.